A single sample is the source of the 9 T cell receptor beta chains below, sequenced in a study of technical replicates of blood from a handful of donors. Using immunoSEQ multiplex PCR, the repertoire was profiled, and TCRdb retains in-frame clones only, with some absent. The sample contains around 72,000 clones, around 94% of which appear only once. Sequencing input: T cells isolated from PBMCs. Receptors were obtained from a human donor in good health.

The chain is built from TRBV30 and TRBJ1-1; a weak D match, TRBD1 (5 bases). Germline CDR1 GTSNPN, CDR2 SVGIG (reference sequence). CDR3 size: 14 residues. Trimming shortened V by 5 bases and J by 1 base, and 14 bases separated the two germline ends. In nucleotides, the CDR3 is TGTGCCTGGGCTCTCCAGGGAGGGAACACTGAAGCTTTCTTT. As protein: CAWALQGGNTEAFF.

The chain couples TRBV5-1 to TRBJ2-7, with D possibly TRBD1 on 6 matching bases. The CDR3 is 15 residues long. The germline CDR1 and CDR2 sequences are SGHRS and YFSETQ. V was trimmed by 1 base and J by 2 bases, leaving 13 bases between them. As DNA, the CDR3 is TGCGCCAGCAGCTTGAACCCCGGGACACCCTACGAGCAGTACTTC. This gives the protein CASSLNPGTPYEQYF.

V and J are TRBV4-3 and TRBJ2-2; D perhaps matches TRBD1 (5 bases). Per germline, CDR1 LGHNA and CDR2 YSLEER. The CDR3 totals 15 residues. Trimming removed 0 bases from V and 9 bases from J, with 14 bases in between. The DNA of the CDR3 is TGCGCCAGCAGCCAAGATTTAGTGGGGCAGCGGGAGCTGTTTTTT. Protein sequence: CASSQDLVGQRELFF.

The rearrangement joins TRBV27 to TRBJ1-1; D might be TRBD1 (6 bases). Germline lookup yields CDR1 MNHEY and CDR2 SMNVEV (reference sequence). Trimming stripped 2 bases from V and 5 bases from J, with 9 bases between. The CDR3 spans 13 residues. The CDR3 nucleotides are TGTGCCAGCAGTTTACAGGGGTGGACTGAAGCTTTCTTT. Translation: CASSLQGWTEAFF.

CDR3 region: CAWSFGLAADYEQYF. CDR3 in DNA: TGTGCCTGGAGTTTTGGACTAGCGGCAGACTACGAGCAGTACTTC. The chain joins TRBV30 to TRBJ2-7; 10 positions match TRBD2. The CDR3 is 15 amino acids. V shed 2 bases, J shed 3 bases, and the junction held 7 bases outside the gene matches. The V gene's germline CDR1 is GTSNPN and CDR2 SVGIG (reference sequence).

The chain recombines TRBV29-1 with TRBJ2-1; 11 bases fit TRBD2. The length of the CDR3 is 16 residues. Trimming cost V 7 bases and J 6 bases; bases outside gene matches: 14. From germline, CDR1 is SQVTM and CDR2 ANQGSEA. The CDR3 here is CSARRLAGGSGNEQFF. CDR3 nucleotides: TGCAGCGCCCGAAGGCTAGCGGGAGGTTCAGGCAATGAGCAGTTCTTC.

The V and J genes are TRBV7-9 and TRBJ2-2; 12 nucleotides align to TRBD2. J was trimmed by 5 bases and V by 4 bases; bases with no gene match: 5. CDR3 size: 16 residues. The V gene's germline CDR1 is SEHNR and CDR2 FQNEAQ (reference sequence). In DNA form, the CDR3 reads TGTGCCAGCAGCTCGGGACTAGCGGGTTATACCGGGGAGCTGTTTTTT. Translating it yields CASSSGLAGYTGELFF.

J is TRBJ1-5 and V is TRBV27, with D possibly TRBD1 on 6 matching bases. The CDR3 is made up of 14 amino acids. Germline CDR1 and CDR2: MNHEY and SMNVEV (reference sequence). Trimming removed 1 base from V and 6 bases from J, with 10 bases in between. CDR3 residues: CASSLLQGGQPQHF. The CDR3 DNA reads TGTGCCAGCAGTTTATTACAGGGCGGTCAGCCCCAGCATTTT.

V and J are TRBV28 and TRBJ2-7; D is unclear. The CDR3 is made up of 14 amino acids. In germline, CDR1 is MDHEN, CDR2 SYDVKM. The V end was cut by 3 bases, the J end by 2 bases, with 11 bases between. The CDR3: CASSFGGLAYEQYF. The CDR3 coding sequence is TGTGCCAGCAGTTTCGGCGGCCTTGCCTACGAGCAGTACTTC.